This T cell receptor beta chain emerged from a study of blood T cells in healthy people across ages. The second PCR ran roughly 6 to 11 cycles with a sample-barcoded 5' primer and J-beta primers. TCRdb re-called the 5' RACE reads through MiXCR, storing one row per CDR3 protein. The sample lists about a million distinct CDR3 sequences, around 49% occurring once. The CDR3 is made up of 12 amino acids. CDR1 is ENHRY, CDR2 SYGVKD, per germline. As to this clonotype: The junction differs from germline at one of its ends, possibly a read error.

The chain employs TRBV10-3 and TRBJ2-5, with D perhaps matching TRBD1 (6 bases). Source material: blood. The clonotype comes from a man aged 30 to 45 in good health. The chain's CDR3 is CVINTGLEEQYF. The CDR3 nucleotides are TGTGTCATCAATACAGGGTTGGAAGAGCAGTACTTC.